Below, 7 T cell receptor beta chains from the same sample are listed, as sequenced in a study of CD8+ T cells in alopecia areata. It was cDNA, reverse transcribed from extracted RNA, that served as the sequencing template. Sequenced by immunoSEQ multiplex PCR; TCRdb stores in-frame clones only, minus some. This table has about 180,000 clones, roughly 63% appearing once. Sequenced material: CD4+ T cells sorted from blood, taken at week 0. The receptors derive from a human donor with alopecia areata.

This sequence joins TRBV29-1 and TRBJ2-7, with D perhaps matching TRBD1 (5 bases). The V and J ends lost 1 base and 3 bases respectively, with 7 bases between them. From germline, CDR1 is SQVTM and CDR2 ANQGSEA. The CDR3 runs to 12 residues. The CDR3 sequence: CSVEGQLYEQYF. CDR3 DNA sequence: TGCAGCGTTGAAGGACAGCTCTACGAGCAGTACTTC.

This clone was seen a single time. This chain connects TRBV9 to TRBJ1-4; TRBD1 matches 9 bases. Germline-derived CDR1 and CDR2 are SGDLS and YYNGEE. This CDR3 is built from 15 residues. Losses at the gene ends were 3 bases for V and 5 bases for J; bases not matched to a gene: 5. The CDR3 DNA is TGTGCCAGCAGCGCAACCGGGACAGGGAATGAAAAACTGTTTTTT. This gives the protein CASSATGTGNEKLFF.

The V and J genes are TRBV4-3 and TRBJ2-5, with a possible D match to TRBD2 (5 bases). The V end was cut by 0 bases, the J end by 4 bases, with 15 bases between. Germline V lookup: CDR1 LGHNA, CDR2 YSLEER. The CDR3 sequence is 16 residues long. Here the CDR3 DNA reads TGCGCCAGCAGCCAAGAGGGAGTAAGGAGTGGAGAGACCCAGTACTTC. As protein: CASSQEGVRSGETQYF.

This chain links TRBV6-6 with TRBJ1-1; a possible D gene is TRBD1 (5 bases). CDR1 and CDR2 (germline): MNHNY, SVGAGI (reference sequence). The CDR3 contains 13 residues. V was clipped by 7 bases and J by 6 bases, with 15 bases between them. For the CDR3, the DNA is TGTGCCAGCATTCTTACTGGGGACGCTGAAGCTTTCTTT. This codes for CASILTGDAEAFF.

V and J are TRBV9 and TRBJ1-2, with D uncertain. Germline V gene sequence: CDR1 SGDLS, CDR2 YYNGEE. V shed 0 bases and J shed 2 bases, with 14 bases lying between them. The CDR3 has 16 amino acids. The CDR3 loop is CASSVVPPLANYGYTF. Written as DNA, the CDR3 is TGTGCCAGCAGCGTAGTACCCCCTCTTGCGAACTATGGCTACACCTTC.

The V and J genes are TRBV29-1 and TRBJ2-1; D may correspond to TRBD1 or TRBD2 (5 bases each). V lost 4 bases, J lost 6 bases, and 16 bases lay in between. This CDR3 comprises 14 residues. The germline V gene has CDR1 SQVTM and CDR2 ANQGSEA. The CDR3 spells CSVVGPRGINEQFF. The CDR3 DNA is TGCAGCGTTGTAGGGCCCCGGGGCATCAATGAGCAGTTCTTC.

The chain employs TRBV30 and TRBJ1-2; D is unclear. V dropped 5 bases and J dropped 4 bases, with 2 bases sitting between them. Germline loops: CDR1 GTSNPN, CDR2 SVGIG (reference sequence). This CDR3 has 9 amino acids. CDR3 DNA sequence: TGTGCCTGGGGCTATGGCTACACCTTC. Translated: CAWGYGYTF.